A selection of T cell receptor beta chains follows, all from one sample in a study of shared clonotypes between healthy human individuals. Libraries were prepared by immunoSEQ multiplex PCR; TCRdb keeps only in-frame clonotypes and omits some of them. The repertoire has about 2 million clones, about 95% of them found once; the top ten carry 0.9% to 1.3%. Sequenced: naive CD8+ T cells sorted from blood. Receptors originate from a man between 18 and 29 years old in good health. Each CDR3 is given with its conserved first and last residue. A D gene is named only where the DNA matches it firmly. Size is omitted from some rows. Given values are once, few, many or a class for expanded clones.

NA	NA	TRBV29-1	TRBJ1-2	CSVEGERGYTF	TGCAGCGTTGAGGGGGAACGCGGCTACACCTTC
NA	NA	TRBV2	TRBJ2-7	CASIGGHSNEQYF	TGTGCCAGCATAGGGGGGCATTCCAACGAGCAGTACTTC
NA	NA	TRBV5-1	TRBJ2-2	CASERLGWDTGELFF	TGCGCCAGCGAAAGGCTGGGGTGGGACACCGGGGAGCTGTTTTTT
few	NA	TRBV7-9	TRBJ2-3	CASSLAWDSATDTQYF	TGTGCCAGCAGCTTAGCCTGGGACTCAGCCACAGATACGCAGTATTTT
NA	NA	TRBV19	TRBJ1-1	CASSPENTEAFF	TGTGCCAGTAGCCCGGAGAACACTGAAGCTTTCTTT
once	NA	TRBV9	TRBJ2-7	CASSVTDGYEQYF	TGTGCCAGCAGCGTAACGGACGGGTACGAGCAGTACTTC
once	NA	TRBV23-1	TRBJ1-4	CASSPSGATNEKLFF	TGCGCCAGCAGTCCGTCAGGGGCAACTAATGAAAAACTGTTTTTT
NA	NA	TRBV7-2	TRBJ2-7	CASSLSFNEQYF	TGTGCCAGCAGCTTAAGTTTCAACGAGCAGTACTTC
NA	NA	TRBV13	TRBJ1-1	CASSLRLEGRGTEAFF	TGTGCCAGCAGCTTACGATTGGAAGGGAGAGGCACTGAAGCTTTCTTT
NA	NA	TRBV28	TRBJ1-1	CASSLGGLGTEAFF	TGTGCCAGCAGTTTAGGAGGCCTGGGCACTGAAGCTTTCTTT
NA	NA	TRBV6-1	TRBJ2-7	CASSGLTSDPKYF	TGTGCCAGCAGTGGACTTACGAGCGACCCTAAGTACTTC
NA	NA	TRBV19	TRBJ1-5	CASSSPARWGNQPQHF	TGTGCCAGTAGTTCCCCAGCCCGGTGGGGCAATCAGCCCCAGCATTTT
NA	NA	TRBV15	TRBJ1-4	CATTELTGPPEKLFF	TGTGCCACCACGGAGTTGACAGGTCCTCCTGAAAAACTGTTTTTT
once	TRBD2	TRBV27	TRBJ2-5	CASSPGTSRETQYF	TGTGCCAGCAGTCCAGGGACTAGCAGGGAGACCCAGTACTTC
NA	NA	TRBV30	TRBJ1-2	CAWMGGQELNYGYTF	TGTGCCTGGATGGGGGGCCAGGAGCTTAACTATGGCTACACCTTC
NA	NA	TRBV10-3	TRBJ1-1	CAISDSLEAFF	TGTGCCATCAGTGATTCACTGGAAGCTTTCTTT
NA	NA	TRBV5-4	TRBJ1-2	CASTPGAAVNYGYTF	TGTGCCAGCACGCCAGGGGCAGCTGTTAACTATGGCTACACCTTC
NA	NA	TRBV11-1	TRBJ2-2	CASSLAPGNGELFF	TGTGCCAGCAGCTTAGCGCCCGGTAACGGGGAGCTGTTTTTT
NA	NA	TRBV5-5	TRBJ2-7	CASSWVGGPEQYF	TGTGCCAGCAGCTGGGTCGGGGGGCCCGAGCAGTACTTC
NA	TRBD2	TRBV7-9	TRBJ2-7	CASTGGSYEQYF	TGTGCCAGCACGGGGGGGTCCTACGAGCAGTACTTC
NA	NA	TRBV9	TRBJ2-1	CASSVELGEGNEQFF	TGTGCCAGCAGCGTAGAGCTGGGTGAGGGGAATGAGCAGTTCTTC
NA	NA	TRBV18	TRBJ1-2	CASSPTDSLDGYGYTF	TGTGCCAGCTCACCAACTGACAGCCTAGACGGCTATGGCTACACCTTC
NA	NA	TRBV2	TRBJ2-1	CASLRGGRTHNEQFF	TGTGCCAGTCTAAGGGGGGGGAGAACCCACAATGAGCAGTTCTTC
NA	NA	TRBV6-5	TRBJ2-1	CASSYGRVREQFF	TGTGCCAGCAGTTACGGCAGGGTACGAGAGCAGTTCTTC
NA	NA	TRBV7-8	TRBJ2-7	CASSLDREQYF	TGTGCCAGCAGCTTAGATAGGGAGCAGTACTTC
NA	NA	TRBV19	TRBJ1-1	CASSLAGDMNTEAFF	TGTGCCAGTAGTCTGGCAGGGGACATGAACACTGAAGCTTTCTTT
NA	NA	TRBV5-1	TRBJ2-7	CASTPTPLTGTSSYEQYF	TGCGCCAGCACCCCGACCCCGTTAACAGGGACGAGCTCCTACGAGCAGTACTTC
NA	NA	TRBV4-1	TRBJ2-2	CASSQLPGQNTGELFF	TGCGCCAGCAGCCAGTTACCGGGACAGAACACCGGGGAGCTGTTTTTT
NA	NA	TRBV14	TRBJ2-5	CASSLDWGETQYF	TGTGCCAGCAGTCTCGACTGGGGGGAGACCCAGTACTTC
NA	NA	TRBV28	TRBJ2-7	CASSYSRDSYEQYF	TGTGCCAGTAGCTACAGTAGGGATAGCTACGAGCAGTACTTC
NA	NA	TRBV13	TRBJ2-7	CASSFGAFTYEQYF	TGTGCCAGCAGCTTCGGGGCGTTTACCTACGAGCAGTACTTC
NA	TRBD2	TRBV7-9	TRBJ2-5	CASSPGLAGLYQETQYF	TGTGCCAGCAGCCCCGGGCTAGCGGGACTGTACCAAGAGACCCAGTACTTC
NA	NA	TRBV2	TRBJ2-7	CASRETGYTYEQYF	TGTGCCAGCAGAGAGACTGGGTATACCTACGAGCAGTACTTC
NA	NA	TRBV6-6	TRBJ2-3	CASSPTSNTDTQYF	TGTGCCAGCAGTCCTACATCCAACACAGATACGCAGTATTTT
NA	NA	TRBV27	TRBJ1-3	CASGGGSSGNTIYF	TGTGCCAGCGGAGGGGGGAGCTCTGGAAACACCATATATTTT
NA	NA	TRBV7-9	TRBJ2-7	CASSLVYRVEQYF	TGTGCCAGCAGCTTAGTATACAGGGTCGAGCAGTACTTC
NA	NA	TRBV13	TRBJ2-7	CASSLAGFYEQYF	TGTGCCAGCAGCTTAGCCGGGTTCTACGAGCAGTACTTC
NA	NA	TRBV9	TRBJ2-3	CASSVAGTDTQYF	TGTGCCAGCAGCGTGGCGGGCACAGATACGCAGTATTTT
once	TRBD1	TRBV9	TRBJ2-1	CASSSPGTGTNEQFF	TGTGCCAGCAGCTCACCCGGGACAGGGACGAATGAGCAGTTCTTC